The 25 T cell receptor beta chains given below trace back to one sample, sequenced in a study of beta chain features in type 1 diabetes. The study, taken as a whole, reports: Researchers report that Type 1 diabetes patients had moderately but significantly shorter TCRB CDR3s across all four CD4+ subsets.

Isolated RNA was reverse transcribed in full, so expressed TCRB transcripts were sequenced. Assay: immunoSEQ multiplex PCR; the TCRdb copy retains only in-frame clones and omits some. The sample shows around 15,000 clones, more than 65% of them seen only once. Which antigens these TCRs recognize remains unknown. Sample: Tregs from blood. The source of these receptors is a man in his thirties or forties with type 1 diabetes.

The chain links TRBV5-1 to TRBJ1-2; D uncertain. The CDR3 covers 14 residues. Trimming removed 0 bases from V and 6 bases from J, with 12 bases in between. From germline, CDR1 is SGHRS and CDR2 YFSETQ. CDR3 loop: CASSLVATSDGYTF. The CDR3 coding sequence is TGCGCCAGCAGCTTGGTGGCCACATCAGATGGCTACACCTTC.

The chain couples TRBV6-5 to TRBJ2-5; the match to TRBD2 covers 11 bases. The CDR3 length is 15 residues. With 4 bases clipped from V and 4 bases from J, the junction kept 5 bases outside the gene matches. The germline V gene encodes CDR1 MNHEY and CDR2 SVGAGI. For the CDR3, the DNA is TGTGCCAGCAGTTCCCTAGCGGGAGGAGGAGAGACCCAGTACTTC. Translating gives CASSSLAGGGETQYF.

The chain couples TRBV27 to TRBJ2-1; no definite D call. Per germline, CDR1 MNHEY and CDR2 SMNVEV (reference sequence). V was clipped by 5 bases and J by 2 bases, with 13 bases between them. CDR3 length: 15 residues. CDR3 nucleotide sequence: TGTGCCAGCAGTGGCCTAGGATACCCCTACAATGAGCAGTTCTTC. This sequence encodes CASSGLGYPYNEQFF.

The V call is TRBV5-1, the J call TRBJ1-1; TRBD1 matches at 7 bases. The ends lost 2 bases at V and 0 bases at J; junction bases unmatched: 4. CDR1 and CDR2 from the germline V gene are SGHRS and YFSETQ. The CDR3 runs 15 residues. The chain's CDR3 is CASSLGGTMNTEAFF. The CDR3 DNA reads as TGCGCCAGCAGCTTAGGGGGCACAATGAACACTGAAGCTTTCTTT.

The chain employs TRBV11-2 and TRBJ2-2; D unresolved. From germline, CDR1 is SGHAT and CDR2 FQNNGV. Trimming cost V 3 bases and J 6 bases, with 11 bases left between them. The CDR3 has 14 amino acids. The CDR3 DNA follows: TGTGCCAGCAGCTTTGTTAGTTTTTCCGGGGAGCTGTTTTTT. Protein sequence: CASSFVSFSGELFF. Full variable domain (missing parts from reference TRBV11-2 and TRBJ2-2): EAGVAQSPRYKIIEKRQSVAFWCNPISGHATLYWYQQILGQGPKLLIQFQNNGVVDDSQLPKDRFSAERLKGVDSTLKIQPAKLEDSAVYLCASSFVSFSGELFFGEGSRLTVL.

The chain couples TRBV6-5 to TRBJ1-1, with 7 nucleotides matching TRBD1. Looked up from germline, CDR1 is MNHEY and CDR2 is SVGAGI. J gave up 7 bases and V 6 bases, and 8 bases lay outside the gene matches. This CDR3 spans 13 amino acids. CDR3 nucleotides: TGTGCCAGCAGCCAGACAGGGCAGAGTGAAGCTTTCTTT. The encoded protein is CASSQTGQSEAFF.

The chain joins TRBV5-1 to TRBJ2-7, with 8 bases that match TRBD1. This CDR3 spans 13 amino acids. Germline CDR1 reads SGHRS; CDR2 reads YFSETQ. The ends lost 0 bases at V and 6 bases at J; junction bases unmatched: 2. The CDR3 nucleotides are TGCGCCAGCAGCTTGGGACAGGGGCGCGAGCAGTACTTC. Its translation: CASSLGQGREQYF.

The rearrangement joins TRBV4-1 to TRBJ2-7, with 7 bases aligning to TRBD1. Trimming removed 4 bases from V and 0 bases from J; junction bases left unmatched: 9. The CDR3 length is 16 residues. The germline V gene has CDR1 MGHRA and CDR2 YSYEKL. CDR3: CASSREGSGGSYEQYF. CDR3 nucleotides: TGCGCCAGCAGCCGAGAAGGTTCAGGGGGCTCCTACGAGCAGTACTTC.

V usage is TRBV18 and J usage is TRBJ1-5, with 11 bases fitting TRBD1. The CDR3 consists of 19 residues. Germline-derived CDR1 and CDR2 are KGHSH and LQKENI. V trimming: 4 bases; J trimming: 2 bases; junction bases outside the gene matches: 13. CDR3: CASSLVRTGGRGGNQPQHF. The CDR3 nucleotides are TGTGCCAGCTCACTAGTAAGGACAGGGGGCAGGGGTGGCAATCAGCCCCAGCATTTT.

The chain couples TRBV11-2 to TRBJ2-7, with TRBD1 as a possible D gene (6 bases). V lost 5 bases and J 6 bases, leaving 14 bases between the germline ends. Germline V gene lookup returns CDR1 SGHAT and CDR2 FQNNGV. The CDR3 spans 13 residues. CDR3 sequence reads: CASSSSQGTEQYF. CDR3 in DNA: TGTGCCAGCAGCAGCTCCCAGGGGACCGAGCAGTACTTC. The full variable domain, with the rest looked up from reference TRBV11-2 and TRBJ2-7, is EAGVAQSPRYKIIEKRQSVAFWCNPISGHATLYWYQQILGQGPKLLIQFQNNGVVDDSQLPKDRFSAERLKGVDSTLKIQPAKLEDSAVYLCASSSSQGTEQYFGPGTRLTVT.

By frequency in the sample, this clone is medium-sized. The V call is TRBV19, the J call TRBJ1-5; D gene unclear. V lost 11 bases to trimming and J lost 4 bases, with 21 bases between them. Germline V gene data show CDR1 as LNHDA and CDR2 as SQIVND (reference sequence). This CDR3 has 15 residues. In DNA form, the CDR3 reads TGTGCCTCAAGACCTCCGGGGAAAGGGAATCAGCCCCAGCATTTT. Amino acids: CASRPPGKGNQPQHF.

About this clone: An end of the junction does not agree with germline; a read error may underlie this. This sequence joins TRBV11-2 and TRBJ2-7; the match to TRBD1 covers 10 bases. Germline CDR1 reads SGHAT; CDR2 reads FQNNGV. The CDR3 extends over 13 amino acids. In nucleotides, the CDR3 is TGTGCCAGCAGCTTCGAAACCGGGACAGGGGCGATCTTC. Its translation is CASSFETGTGAIF.

This chain uses TRBV6-5 with TRBJ2-3; 7 positions agree with TRBD2. From germline, CDR1 is MNHEY and CDR2 SVGAGI. The CDR3 has 11 amino acids. Trimming at V came to 6 bases and at J to 6 bases, leaving 0 bases not matched to a gene. The CDR3 sequence is CASRGGDTQYF. Here the CDR3 DNA reads TGTGCCAGCAGGGGAGGGGATACGCAGTATTTT.

This rearrangement joins TRBV10-1 to TRBJ2-1, with a possible D match to TRBD2 (6 bases). This CDR3 comprises 14 residues. V gave up 5 bases and J gave up 2 bases, with 10 bases separating them. Germline V gene lookup returns CDR1 WNHNN and CDR2 SYGVQD (reference sequence). In nucleotides, the CDR3 is TGCGCCAGCAGTAGATGGGGGGCCTACAATGAGCAGTTCTTC. This translates into CASSRWGAYNEQFF.

This chain uses TRBV11-2 with TRBJ2-5; maybe TRBD2 (6 bases). The CDR3 totals 16 residues. Germline CDR1 reads SGHAT; CDR2 reads FQNNGV. Trimming took 2 bases from V and 1 from J, leaving 14 bases between them. For the CDR3, the DNA is TGTGCCAGCAGCTTAAACGCGGCGGGGACCCAAGAGACCCAGTACTTC. This translates into CASSLNAAGTQETQYF.

CDR3 in DNA: TGTGCCAGCAGCTCTAGACCCTCTGGCAATCAGCCCCAGCATTTT. This gives the protein CASSSRPSGNQPQHF. The V and J genes are TRBV5-6 and TRBJ1-5, with D unclear. This CDR3 comprises 15 residues. Germline V gives CDR1 SGHDT, CDR2 YYEEEE. V was pared by 3 bases and J by 2 bases, with 12 bases between.

This clone was recorded once. The chain is built from TRBV5-5 and TRBJ2-3; D possibly corresponds to TRBD2 (6 bases). Germline CDR1 reads SGHKS; CDR2 reads YYEKEE (reference sequence). The V gene lost 6 bases and the J gene lost 7 bases, with 24 bases spanning the gap. This CDR3 contains 16 residues. CDR3 sequence: CASTNVAEALVNTQYF. DNA of the CDR3: TGTGCCAGCACCAACGTAGCGGAGGCCCTCGTGAATACGCAGTATTTT.

V is TRBV27 and J is TRBJ2-3; weak D call: TRBD1 (6 bases). The CDR3 runs to 14 residues. CDR1 and CDR2 from the germline V gene are MNHEY and SMNVEV (reference sequence). The V end was cut by 2 bases, the J end by 2 bases, with 8 bases between. The CDR3 is CASSLGGHTDTQYF. In DNA, the CDR3 is TGTGCCAGCAGTTTAGGGGGACACACAGATACGCAGTATTTT.

This chain joins TRBV10-3 and TRBJ2-5, with 9 nucleotides matching TRBD2. This CDR3 is 16 amino acids long. With 4 bases clipped from V and 2 bases from J, the junction kept 8 bases outside the gene matches. Germline CDR1 and CDR2: ENHRY and SYGVKD. The CDR3 protein is CAISGRAGGLQETQYF. The CDR3, as DNA: TGTGCCATCAGTGGGAGAGCGGGGGGCCTACAAGAGACCCAGTACTTC.

V and J are TRBV6-5 and TRBJ1-4; weak D call: TRBD1 (5 bases). Trimming shortened V by 8 bases and J by 4 bases, and 17 bases separated the two germline ends. The CDR3 is 15 amino acids. Germline values: CDR1 MNHEY, CDR2 SVGAGI. The CDR3 region is CASRGGGLINEKLFF. The CDR3 bases are TGTGCCAGCCGCGGGGGGGGACTGATTAATGAAAAACTGTTTTTT.

This clone was counted between two and nine times. The DNA for the CDR3 is TGCAGCGTTGACCTAGCGGGGGCCTACAATGAGCAGTTCTTC. It codes for CSVDLAGAYNEQFF. The chain recombines TRBV29-1 with TRBJ2-1; 10 nucleotides line up with TRBD2. The CDR3 loop spans 14 amino acids. Germline V CDR1 and CDR2: SQVTM, ANQGSEA. Unmatched junction bases numbered 1, after V lost 3 bases and J lost 2 bases.

This clone was seen a handful of times. V usage is TRBV6-5 and J usage is TRBJ1-6, with D unclear. The CDR3 contains 14 residues. From germline, CDR1 is MNHEY and CDR2 SVGAGI. Trimming shortened V by 2 bases and J by 7 bases, and 9 bases separated the two germline ends. DNA for the CDR3: TGTGCCAGCAGTTACGGGCAGACCAATTCACCCCTCCACTTT. Its protein product is CASSYGQTNSPLHF.

The chain carries TRBV13 and TRBJ1-1; no definite D call. V was cut by 4 bases and J by 1 base, with 10 bases left in between. CDR3 length equals 14 residues. Germline CDR1 and CDR2: PRHDT and FYEKMQ (reference sequence). This CDR3 reads CASSSREGNTEAFF. The CDR3, as DNA: TGTGCCAGCAGCTCGAGGGAGGGGAACACTGAAGCTTTCTTT.

The gene calls are TRBV11-2 and TRBJ2-1, with TRBD1 matching over 9 bases. CDR3 length: 15 amino acids. The germline V gene encodes CDR1 SGHAT and CDR2 FQNNGV. With V trimmed by 8 bases and J by 5 bases, 10 bases remained unmatched. Written as DNA, the CDR3 is TGTGCCAGCGCCTGGGGACAGGGAGGCCACAATGAGCAGTTCTTC. Amino acids: CASAWGQGGHNEQFF.

CDR3 sequence: CASSSRRTSLQETQYF. The DNA for the CDR3 is TGTGCCAGCAGCAGCCGGCGGACTAGCCTACAAGAGACCCAGTACTTC. J is TRBJ2-5 and V is TRBV28; 8 nucleotides align to TRBD2. The J segment lost 2 bases and the V segment lost 6 bases, leaving 11 bases of the junction unmatched. Germline lookup yields CDR1 MDHEN and CDR2 SYDVKM. This CDR3 comprises 16 residues.